This TCR beta chain appears in the sequencing data of a study of blood T cell repertoires in COVID-19. Study background: The United States, Italy and Spain supplied acute and convalescent COVID-19 samples. T cells, B-cell-depleted T cells, or PBMCs supplied cDNA or gDNA.

Produced via immunoSEQ multiplex PCR; TCRdb's table is partial and in-frame only. This sample yields more than 95,000 clones, of which roughly 80% are seen a single time; approximately 3.4% belongs to the top ten. CDR3 length equals 15 residues. Trimming left V 4 bases short and J 6 bases short, with 16 bases between. The germline CDR1 and CDR2 sequences are SGHDT and YYEEEE. The TCR sequence derives from a woman over 75 with active or convalescent COVID-19. The sample was peripheral blood. This sequence joins TRBV5-6 and TRBJ1-4, with a weak D call TRBD1 (5 bases). CDR3 sequence reads: CASSVGWGKYEKLFF. The DNA for the CDR3 is TGTGCCAGCAGCGTAGGCTGGGGCAAATATGAAAAACTGTTTTTT.